This T cell receptor beta chain comes out of a study of T cell responses to AZD1222 COVID-19 vaccine. Study-wide results and limits: Targeting of unmutated variant regions was reportedly seen in nearly half of spike-specific TCRs. Repertoire sampling occurred only after the peak T cell response. The study found vaccine-associated CD4 TCRs spanning spike, dominant at 160-218 and 743-854.

The ends were cut back, 6 bases at V and 0 bases at J, with 12 bases in the middle. This CDR3 has 14 amino acids. CDR1 is MDHEN, CDR2 SYDVKM, per germline. TCRdb keeps only in-frame clones here, not all; method: immunoSEQ multiplex PCR. This table holds roughly 140,000 clones, 70% to 90% found once. To note about this clone: Its antigen is undetermined.

This sequence joins TRBV28 and TRBJ2-7; the D is unclear. The sequence was obtained from an adult in good health. Sequencing used peripheral blood, obtained on day 0 of AZD1222 vaccination. CDR3 residues: CASRNTGRSYEQYF. The CDR3 DNA sequence: TGTGCCAGCAGAAACACCGGACGCTCCTACGAGCAGTACTTC.